Shown below are 8 T cell receptor beta chains from a single sample sequenced in a study of T cell responses to AZD1222 COVID-19 vaccine. TCRdb's copy holds only in-frame clones and misses some; the assay was immunoSEQ multiplex PCR. The repertoire consists of some 140,000 clones, with more than 85% occurring once and the leading ten covering around 3.2%. The specimen was peripheral blood, collected on day 0 of AZD1222 vaccination. The source is an adult in good health.

The rearrangement joins TRBV30 to TRBJ1-1, with TRBD1 identical over 11 bases. CDR3 length equals 18 residues. CDR1 and CDR2 from the germline V gene are GTSNPN and SVGIG (reference sequence). Trimming removed 4 bases from V and 0 bases from J; junction bases left unmatched: 13. The CDR3 protein is CAWNPPGTGGVMNTEAFF. CDR3 coding DNA: TGTGCCTGGAACCCACCAGGGACAGGGGGTGTAATGAACACTGAAGCTTTCTTT.

This chain joins TRBV29-1 and TRBJ2-3; D is possibly TRBD2 (7 bases). The germline V gene has CDR1 SQVTM and CDR2 ANQGSEA. This CDR3 has 14 amino acids. The germline V and J ends were trimmed by 7 bases and 3 bases, with 17 bases remaining between them. CDR3 nucleotide sequence: TGCAGCGCCCAAGGGGGGAGGGGAACAGATACGCAGTATTTT. Translated: CSAQGGRGTDTQYF.

The J gene is TRBJ2-3, the V gene TRBV29-1, with TRBD2 matching over 7 bases. The CDR3 sequence is 15 residues long. V gave up 3 bases and J gave up 1 base; unmatched junction bases: 7. In germline, CDR1 is SQVTM, CDR2 ANQGSEA. The chain's CDR3 is CSVDAWTRGTDTQYF. Written as DNA, the CDR3 is TGCAGCGTTGATGCATGGACTAGGGGCACAGATACGCAGTATTTT.

The chain joins TRBV6-4 to TRBJ2-1; no clear D. The CDR3 has 15 residues. Germline loops: CDR1 MRHNA, CDR2 SNTAGT. The V end was cut by 2 bases, the J end by 2 bases, with 10 bases between. CDR3 sequence reads: CASSDVSVAYNEQFF. The CDR3 DNA reads TGTGCCAGCAGTGACGTGAGCGTGGCCTACAATGAGCAGTTCTTC.

The rearrangement joins TRBV7-6 to TRBJ2-7, with 7 bases that match TRBD2. V lost 5 bases to trimming and J lost 7 bases; unmatched junction nucleotides: 14. The CDR3 has 15 residues. Germline CDR1 is SGHVS and CDR2 is FNYEAQ. The chain's CDR3 is CASSLMLGEGEEQYF. CDR3 nucleotide sequence: TGTGCCAGCAGCCTCATGTTGGGGGAGGGTGAAGAGCAGTACTTC.

The V gene is TRBV13, the J gene TRBJ2-7; 11 bases agree with TRBD1. V was clipped by 4 bases and J by 7 bases; unmatched bases: 9. The CDR3 is made up of 15 amino acids. CDR1 and CDR2 (germline): PRHDT, FYEKMQ (reference sequence). The CDR3 loop is CASSSGTGGTREQYF. Here the CDR3 DNA reads TGTGCCAGCAGCTCCGGGACAGGGGGGACGCGGGAGCAGTACTTC.

The chain links TRBV2 to TRBJ2-1; D might be TRBD2 (6 bases). This CDR3 has 14 residues. Germline values: CDR1 SNHLY, CDR2 FYNNEI. Trimming took off 2 bases at V and 9 bases at J, with 14 bases between the two ends. The CDR3, as DNA: TGTGCCAGCAGTGAAACGGGAGAGTGGGTTGAGCAGTTCTTC. It translates to CASSETGEWVEQFF. The full variable domain, its missing parts supplied by reference TRBV2 and TRBJ2-1, is EPEVTQTPSHQVTQMGQEVILRCVPISNHLYFYWYRQILGQKVEFLVSFYNNEISEKSEIFDDQFSVERPDGSNFTLKIRSTKLEDSAMYFCASSETGEWVEQFFGPGTRLTVL.

The chain is built from TRBV9 and TRBJ2-3; 11 bases fit TRBD2. With V trimmed by 4 bases and J by 2 bases, 15 bases remained unmatched. The CDR3 consists of 19 residues. Per the germline V gene, CDR1 is SGDLS and CDR2 is YYNGEE. The CDR3 spells CASSYPSGTSGHPTDTQYF. The DNA for the CDR3 is TGTGCCAGCAGCTATCCTTCCGGGACTAGCGGACACCCCACAGATACGCAGTATTTT.